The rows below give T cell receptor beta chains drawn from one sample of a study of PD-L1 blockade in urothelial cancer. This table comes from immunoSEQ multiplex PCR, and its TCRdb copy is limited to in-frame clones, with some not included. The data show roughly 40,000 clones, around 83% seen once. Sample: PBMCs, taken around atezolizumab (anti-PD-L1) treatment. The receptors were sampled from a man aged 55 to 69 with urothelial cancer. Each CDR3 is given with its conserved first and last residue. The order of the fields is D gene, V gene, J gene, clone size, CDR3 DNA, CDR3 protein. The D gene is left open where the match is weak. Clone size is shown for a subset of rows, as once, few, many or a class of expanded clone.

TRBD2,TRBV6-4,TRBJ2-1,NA,TGTGCCAGCAGTGAACTACCTAGCGGTTCCCCAACCTACAATGAGCAGTTCTTC,CASSELPSGSPTYNEQFF
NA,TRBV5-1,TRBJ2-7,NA,TGCGCCAGCAGTTTGTTGTCAGCCTACGAGCAGTACTTC,CASSLLSAYEQYF
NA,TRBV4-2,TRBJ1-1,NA,TGTGCCAGCAGCCCACAGGGCACTGAAGCTTTCTTT,CASSPQGTEAFF
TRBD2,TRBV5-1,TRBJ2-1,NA,TGCGCCAGCAGCTTGTCAGCAGCGGGAGAGTTTAATGAGCAGTTCTTC,CASSLSAAGEFNEQFF
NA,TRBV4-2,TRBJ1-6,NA,TGTGCCAGCAGCCAAGACGGGACACCTTATAATTCACCCCTCCACTTT,CASSQDGTPYNSPLHF
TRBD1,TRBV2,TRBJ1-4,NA,TGTGCCAGCAGTAGAACAGGGGGCGGTGGAAAACTGTTTTTT,CASSRTGGGGKLFF
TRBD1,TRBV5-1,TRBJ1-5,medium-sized,TGCGCCAGCAGCCCCGGACAGGGAATGGGGGCCCAGCATTTT,CASSPGQGMGAQHF
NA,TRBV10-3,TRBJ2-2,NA,TGTGCCATCAGTGACGGCGGGGAGCTGTTTTTT,CAISDGGELFF
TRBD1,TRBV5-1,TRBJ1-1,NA,TGCGCCAGCAGCACCGGACAGGGGAAGTTTATGAACACTGAAGCTTTCTTT,CASSTGQGKFMNTEAFF
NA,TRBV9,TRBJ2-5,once,TGTGCCAGCAGCGTAGGCGGGGGCGGGGAGACCCAGTACTTC,CASSVGGGGETQYF
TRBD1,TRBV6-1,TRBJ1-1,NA,TGTGCCAGCAGTAGGGGGCGGTGGGGCACTGAAGCTTTCTTT,CASSRGRWGTEAFF
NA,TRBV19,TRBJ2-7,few,TGTGCCAGTAGTGCGGCCCTTGTAGGTGAGCAGTACTTC,CASSAALVGEQYF
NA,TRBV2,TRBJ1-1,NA,TGTGCCAGCAATCCCGCGGGGGCCACTGAAGCTTTCTTT,CASNPAGATEAFF
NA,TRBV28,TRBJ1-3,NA,TGTGCCAGCAGTGTGACAGTAGCTGGAAACACCATATATTTT,CASSVTVAGNTIYF
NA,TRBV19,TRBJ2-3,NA,TGTGCCAGTAGTAAAACAGTCTGGGATACGCAGTATTTT,CASSKTVWDTQYF
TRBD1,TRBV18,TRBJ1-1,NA,TGTGCCAGCTCACCCCAAAAGACAGGGTTGAACACTGAAGCTTTCTTT,CASSPQKTGLNTEAFF
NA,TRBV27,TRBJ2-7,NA,TGTGCCAGCAGTTCAGGATTTACGGACTACGAGCAGTACTTC,CASSSGFTDYEQYF
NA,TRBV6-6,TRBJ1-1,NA,TGTGCCAGCAGGCCCAAAGGACGGCAGGGGAACACTGAAGCTTTCTTT,CASRPKGRQGNTEAFF
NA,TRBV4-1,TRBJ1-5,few,TGCGCCAGCAGCCAAGATCTAGGTCAGCCCCAGCATTTT,CASSQDLGQPQHF
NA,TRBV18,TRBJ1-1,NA,TGTGCCAGCTCACCTCTTATAGATTCTGAAGCTTTCTTT,CASSPLIDSEAFF
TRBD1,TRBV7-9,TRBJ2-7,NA,TGTGCCAGCAGCGTACGGGACAGCGCCGAGCAGTACTTC,CASSVRDSAEQYF
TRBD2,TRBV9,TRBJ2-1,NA,TGTGCCAGCAGCCCCCGGGGGGAGTCCTACAATGAGCAGTTCTTC,CASSPRGESYNEQFF